These T cell receptor beta chains were read from a single sample in a study of blood T cell repertoires in COVID-19. Generated by immunoSEQ multiplex PCR, the TCRdb table keeps only in-frame clones and is missing some. The sample carries 200,000 to 250,000 clones, 82% recorded once. What was sequenced was PBMCs or T cells enriched from blood (not recorded which). These receptors all stem from a woman aged 55-70 years who had recovered from COVID-19. Both conserved end residues are part of each CDR3. D genes are given only for firm matches. Clone size is stated in some rows and not others, as once, few, many or a class when expanded.

D	size	V	J	DNA	CDR3
-	-	TRBV28	TRBJ2-5	TGTGCCAGCAGTTCACAGGTTGGAGAGACCCAGTACTTC	CASSSQVGETQYF
-	-	TRBV5-1	TRBJ2-2	TGCGCCAGCAGCTCCTTCCCGGGACTTAACACCGGGGAGCTGTTTTTT	CASSSFPGLNTGELFF
-	-	TRBV7-9	TRBJ2-3	TGTGCCAGCAGCTTAGGACTCACAGATACGCAGTATTTT	CASSLGLTDTQYF
TRBD1	-	TRBV5-1	TRBJ1-1	TGCGCCAGCAGCAAAGGGACAGGGGGCAAGAACACTGAAGCTTTCTTT	CASSKGTGGKNTEAFF
-	-	TRBV19	TRBJ1-2	TGTGCCAGTAGTCAGGGAATTGGCTACACCTTC	CASSQGIGYTF
-	-	TRBV12-5	TRBJ2-1	TGTGCTAGTGGTTTGTGGGGCGGAAACGACCCAGTCAAGCAGTTCTTC	CASGLWGGNDPVKQFF
TRBD1	-	TRBV2	TRBJ1-6	TGTGCCAGCAGTGGACAGGGTAGCTCCTATAATTCACCCCTCCACTTT	CASSGQGSSYNSPLHF
-	-	TRBV6-6	TRBJ1-2	TGTGCCAGCAGTTACCCTACAGTTGTTAACTATGGCTACACCTTC	CASSYPTVVNYGYTF
TRBD2	-	TRBV5-1	TRBJ2-1	TGCGCCAGCAGCCCGGGGACTAGCGGGAGTAGGTCCTACAATGAGCAGTTCTTC	CASSPGTSGSRSYNEQFF
TRBD1	-	TRBV3-1/TRBV3-2	TRBJ2-3	TGTGCCAGCAGCCGTCGCCGACAGGGAGCGACAGATACGCAGTATTTT	CASSRRRQGATDTQYF
-	-	TRBV9	TRBJ1-1	TGTGCCAGCAGCGGGGGCCGGAATGAAGCTTTCTTT	CASSGGRNEAFF
TRBD2	-	TRBV28	TRBJ2-7	TGTGCCAGCAGGGATAGCGGGACCTACTACGAGCAGTACTTC	CASRDSGTYYEQYF
TRBD1	-	TRBV10-1	TRBJ1-1	TGCGCCAGCAGAAAAGGGACAGCGAACACTGAAGCTTTCTTT	CASRKGTANTEAFF
-	-	TRBV10-1	TRBJ1-4	TGCGCCAGCAGAGCCTTTTCGGCCACTGGCGGGAATGAAAAACTGTTTTTT	CASRAFSATGGNEKLFF
-	-	TRBV5-5	TRBJ2-7	TGTGCCAGCAGCTTGGGGGGGACTTCTTCCTACGAGCAGTACTTC	CASSLGGTSSYEQYF
-	-	TRBV7-9	TRBJ1-2	TGTGCCAGCAGCTCCCTAGGGGGAGAGGTATATGGCTACACCTTC	CASSSLGGEVYGYTF
TRBD2	once	TRBV7-2	TRBJ2-1	TGTGCCAGCAGCTTAGATGGGACTAAATTTAGCTATGAGCAGTTCTTC	CASSLDGTKFSYEQFF
TRBD2	-	TRBV5-4	TRBJ2-1	TGTGCCAGCAGCTTGGGTAGCGGGAGGCACAATGAGCAGTTCTTC	CASSLGSGRHNEQFF
-	few	TRBV6-5	TRBJ2-7	TGTGCCAGCAGTCCTGGACTGGGCTTTACGGCGCAGTACTTC	CASSPGLGFTAQYF
-	-	TRBV12-3/TRBV12-4	TRBJ2-1	TGTGCCAGCAGTTCTCACAATGAGCAGTTCTTC	CASSSHNEQFF
TRBD1	-	TRBV28	TRBJ1-4	TGTGCCAGCAGTCCCCAGGGGGGAACTAATGAAAAACTGTTTTTT	CASSPQGGTNEKLFF
TRBD1	-	TRBV7-2	TRBJ1-2	TGTGCCAGCAGCTTAGGGGACAGGATGGATGGCTACACCTTC	CASSLGDRMDGYTF
-	-	TRBV18	TRBJ2-2	TGTGCCAGCTCACCGCAGGGGGGCACCGGGGAGCTGTTTTTT	CASSPQGGTGELFF
TRBD1	-	TRBV18	TRBJ1-5	TGTGCCAGCTCTCCGGACAGGGTGGGGATCAAGCCCCAGCATTTT	CASSPDRVGIKPQHF
-	-	TRBV6-2/TRBV6-3	TRBJ2-5	-	CASSYSLGTFGAIETQYF
-	-	TRBV7-6	TRBJ2-3	TGTGCCAGCAGCTTAGTTGGGGGCCAGGTGACAGATACGCAGTATTTT	CASSLVGGQVTDTQYF
-	-	TRBV9	TRBJ1-3	TGTGCCAGCAGCTTAGACAGCTACTCTGGAAACACCATATATTTT	CASSLDSYSGNTIYF
TRBD1	-	TRBV19	TRBJ2-3	TGTGCCAGTAGTATAGCAGGGGGCGCCGGAGATACGCAGTATTTT	CASSIAGGAGDTQYF